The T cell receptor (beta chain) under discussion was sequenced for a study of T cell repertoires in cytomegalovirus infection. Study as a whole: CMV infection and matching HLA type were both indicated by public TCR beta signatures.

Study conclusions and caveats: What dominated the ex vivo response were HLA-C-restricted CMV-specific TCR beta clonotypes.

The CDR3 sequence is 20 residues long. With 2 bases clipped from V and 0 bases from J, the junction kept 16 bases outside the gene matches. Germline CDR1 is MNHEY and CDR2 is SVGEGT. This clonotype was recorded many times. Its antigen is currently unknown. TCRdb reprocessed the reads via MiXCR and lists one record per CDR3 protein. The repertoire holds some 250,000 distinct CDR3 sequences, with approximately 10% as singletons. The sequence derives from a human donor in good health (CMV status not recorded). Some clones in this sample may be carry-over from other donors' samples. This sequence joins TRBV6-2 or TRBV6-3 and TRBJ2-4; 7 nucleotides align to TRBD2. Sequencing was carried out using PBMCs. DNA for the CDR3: TGTGCCAGCAGTTACCCCATAATCGGGGGGATCGCGATAGCCAAAAACATTCAGTACTTC. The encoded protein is CASSYPIIGGIAIAKNIQYF.